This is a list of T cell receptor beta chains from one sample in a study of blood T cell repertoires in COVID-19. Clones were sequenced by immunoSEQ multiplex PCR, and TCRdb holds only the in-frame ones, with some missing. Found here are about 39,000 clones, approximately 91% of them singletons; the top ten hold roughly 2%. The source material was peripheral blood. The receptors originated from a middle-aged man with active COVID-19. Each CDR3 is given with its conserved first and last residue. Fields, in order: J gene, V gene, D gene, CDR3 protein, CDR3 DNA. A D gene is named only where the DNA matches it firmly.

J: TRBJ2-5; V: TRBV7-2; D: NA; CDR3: CASSLELGRKLRQETQYF; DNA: TGTGCCAGCAGCTTAGAACTTGGGCGGAAACTTAGACAGGAGACCCAGTACTTC
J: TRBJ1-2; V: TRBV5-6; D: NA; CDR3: CASSLVSVGSDGYTF; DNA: TGTGCCAGCAGCTTGGTGAGCGTTGGGTCTGATGGCTACACCTTC
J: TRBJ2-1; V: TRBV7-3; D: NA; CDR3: CASSFGTSLSYNEQFF; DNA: TGTGCCAGCAGCTTTGGGACTTCTCTCTCCTACAATGAGCAGTTCTTC
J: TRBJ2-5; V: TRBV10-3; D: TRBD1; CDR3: CAIKGTGQETQYF; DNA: TGTGCCATCAAAGGGACAGGGCAAGAGACCCAGTACTTC
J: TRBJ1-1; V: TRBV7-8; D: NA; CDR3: CASSLALQGITEAFF; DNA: TGTGCCAGCAGCTTAGCGCTACAGGGTATCACTGAAGCTTTCTTT
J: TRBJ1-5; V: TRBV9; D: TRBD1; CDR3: CASSRTGESSQPQHF; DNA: TGTGCCAGCAGCCGGACAGGGGAATCGAGTCAGCCCCAGCATTTT
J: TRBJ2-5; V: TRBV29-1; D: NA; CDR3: CSGCRRGGGIQETQYF; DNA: TGCAGCGGATGTCGGCGGGGAGGAGGGATCCAAGAGACCCAGTACTTC
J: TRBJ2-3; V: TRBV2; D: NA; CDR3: CASRPRLLTDTQYF; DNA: TGTGCCAGCAGGCCTCGACTTCTCACAGATACGCAGTATTTT
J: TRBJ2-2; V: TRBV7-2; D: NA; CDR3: CASSSVLASGELFF; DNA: TGTGCCAGCAGCTCGGTTCTAGCCTCCGGGGAGCTGTTTTTT
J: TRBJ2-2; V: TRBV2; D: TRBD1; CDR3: CASSRQGSTGELFF; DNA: TGTGCCAGCAGCAGACAGGGTTCCACCGGGGAGCTGTTTTTT
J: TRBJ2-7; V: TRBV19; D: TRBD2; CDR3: CASAGGLSYEQYF; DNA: TGTGCCAGCGCGGGGGGACTATCCTACGAGCAGTACTTC
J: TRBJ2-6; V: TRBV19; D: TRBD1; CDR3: CASSPRGTGITPGANVLTF; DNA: TGTGCCAGTAGCCCACGAGGGACAGGGATAACCCCTGGGGCCAACGTCCTGACTTTC
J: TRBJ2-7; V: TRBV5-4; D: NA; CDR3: CASRKREEGALYEQYF; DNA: TGTGCCAGCAGGAAGAGGGAGGAGGGGGCATTATACGAGCAGTACTTC